This T cell receptor (beta chain) was sequenced for a study of regulatory T cells in long-lasting Graves disease. Across the study: Freshly diagnosed Graves' patients had used antithyroid drugs for under 3 months. Study findings and constraints: It is possible that accuracy was reduced by the small size of the sample.

HTBI primers from iRepertoire and Arm-PCR of CDR3 regions yielded the TCR beta libraries. From the multiplex PCR reads, TCRdb called clonotypes with MiXCR, one entry per CDR3 protein. The sample yields about 520,000 distinct CDR3 sequences, 9.5% to 15% seen once. The CDR3 covers 14 residues. Germline values: CDR1 GTSNPN, CDR2 SVGIG (reference sequence). V lost 0 bases and J lost 7, with 13 bases in between. Documented time point: newly diagnosed GD, antithyroid drugs for less than 3 months. Researchers made the TCR library from RNA that was extracted from PBMCs. This clonotype was seen a few times. What it recognizes is unknown. The data also belong to a second study, concerning T cells in Graves' hyperthyroidism and ophthalmopathy.

This TCR was sampled from a woman younger than 45 with Graves disease. The chain links TRBV30 to TRBJ1-5; the D is unclear. Sequences were derived from peripheral blood mononuclear cells (PBMCs), sampled at new diagnosis, from a patient treated with antithyroid drugs. The CDR3 reads CAWSVLGLEQPQHF. The CDR3 region has the DNA TGTGCCTGGAGTGTACTTGGACTAGAGCAGCCCCAGCATTTT. The complete variable domain, with remaining parts taken from reference TRBV30 and TRBJ1-5, reads SQTIHQWPATLVQPVGSPLSLECTVEGTSNPNLYWYRQAAGRGLQLLFYSVGIGQISSEVPQNLSASRPQDRQFILSSKKLLLSDSGFYLCAWSVLGLEQPQHFGDGTRLSIL.